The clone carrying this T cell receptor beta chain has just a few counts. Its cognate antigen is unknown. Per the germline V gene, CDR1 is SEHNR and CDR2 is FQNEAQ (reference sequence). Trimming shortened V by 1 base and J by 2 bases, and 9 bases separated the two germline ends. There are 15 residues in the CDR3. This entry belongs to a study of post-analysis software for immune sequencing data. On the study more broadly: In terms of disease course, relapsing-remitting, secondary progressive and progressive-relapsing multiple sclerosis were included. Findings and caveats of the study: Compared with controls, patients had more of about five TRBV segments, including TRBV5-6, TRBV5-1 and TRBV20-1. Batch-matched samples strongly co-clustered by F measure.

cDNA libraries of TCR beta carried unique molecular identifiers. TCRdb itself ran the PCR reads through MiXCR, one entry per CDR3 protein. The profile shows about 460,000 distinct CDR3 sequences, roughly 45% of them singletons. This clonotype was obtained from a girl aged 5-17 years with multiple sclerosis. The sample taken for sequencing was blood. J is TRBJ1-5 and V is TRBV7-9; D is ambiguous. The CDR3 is CASSLGAGGNQPQHF. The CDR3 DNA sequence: TGTGCCAGCAGCTTAGGGGCAGGCGGCAATCAGCCCCAGCATTTT.